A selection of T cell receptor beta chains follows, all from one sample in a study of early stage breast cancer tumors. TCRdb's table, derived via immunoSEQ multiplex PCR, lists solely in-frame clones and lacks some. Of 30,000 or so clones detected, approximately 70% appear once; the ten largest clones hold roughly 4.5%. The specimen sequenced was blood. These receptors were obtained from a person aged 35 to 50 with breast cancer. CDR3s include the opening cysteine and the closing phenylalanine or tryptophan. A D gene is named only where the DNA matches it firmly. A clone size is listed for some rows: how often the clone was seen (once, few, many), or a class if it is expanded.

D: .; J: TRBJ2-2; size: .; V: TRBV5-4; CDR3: CASSGIGRGTNTGELFF; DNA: TGTGCCAGCAGCGGAATTGGAAGGGGCACTAACACCGGGGAGCTGTTTTTT
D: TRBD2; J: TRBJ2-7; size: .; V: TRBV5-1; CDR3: CASSVGTTTNYEQYF; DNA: TGCGCCAGCAGCGTTGGGACTACAACGAACTACGAGCAGTACTTC
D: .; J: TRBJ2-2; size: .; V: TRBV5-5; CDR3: CASSLADTGELFF; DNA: TGTGCCAGCAGCTTGGCAGACACCGGGGAGCTGTTTTTT
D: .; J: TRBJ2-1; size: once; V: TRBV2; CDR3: CASSAGVEQFF; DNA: TGTGCCAGCAGTGCAGGTGTTGAGCAGTTCTTC
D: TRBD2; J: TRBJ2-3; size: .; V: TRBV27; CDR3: CASSPWGLAGALHTDTQYF; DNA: TGTGCCAGCAGCCCCTGGGGACTAGCGGGAGCCTTACACACAGATACGCAGTATTTT
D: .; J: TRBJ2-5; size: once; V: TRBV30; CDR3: CAWSVKGRDAETQYF; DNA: TGTGCCTGGAGTGTAAAGGGCAGGGACGCGGAGACCCAGTACTTC
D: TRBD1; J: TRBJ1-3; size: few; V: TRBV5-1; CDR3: CASSYGQDRLWNTIYF; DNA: TGCGCCAGCAGCTACGGACAGGACCGACTCTGGAACACCATATATTTT
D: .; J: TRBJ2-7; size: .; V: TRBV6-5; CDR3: CASSYGRRDYEQYF; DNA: TGTGCCAGCAGTTACGGGAGACGCGACTACGAGCAGTACTTC
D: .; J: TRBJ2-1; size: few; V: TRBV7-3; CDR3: CASSVGPNNEQFF; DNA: TGTGCCAGCAGCGTAGGACCCAACAATGAGCAGTTCTTC
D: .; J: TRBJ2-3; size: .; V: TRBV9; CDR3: CASSVALAGDTQYF; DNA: TGTGCCAGCAGCGTAGCGCTAGCCGGCGATACGCAGTATTTT
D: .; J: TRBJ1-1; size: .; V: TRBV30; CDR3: CAWSYGRDTEAFF; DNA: TGTGCCTGGAGTTACGGGAGGGACACTGAAGCTTTCTTT
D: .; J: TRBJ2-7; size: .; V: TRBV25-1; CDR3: CASSTTYEQYF; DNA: TGTGCCAGCAGTACCACCTACGAGCAGTACTTC
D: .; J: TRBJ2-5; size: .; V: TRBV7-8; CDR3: CASSPGQHLGETQYF; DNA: TGTGCCAGCAGCCCCGGACAGCACCTCGGGGAGACCCAGTACTTC
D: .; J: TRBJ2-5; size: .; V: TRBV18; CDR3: CASSPPNSGHKETQYF; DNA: TGTGCCAGCTCACCACCGAATTCGGGACACAAAGAGACCCAGTACTTC
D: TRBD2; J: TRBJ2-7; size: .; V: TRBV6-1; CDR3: CASSETLAAAFYEQYF; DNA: TGTGCCAGCAGTGAGACACTAGCGGCAGCCTTTTACGAGCAGTACTTC
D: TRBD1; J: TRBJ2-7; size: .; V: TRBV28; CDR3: CASRGQGQGEQYF; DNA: TGTGCCAGCAGGGGACAGGGTCAAGGCGAGCAGTACTTC
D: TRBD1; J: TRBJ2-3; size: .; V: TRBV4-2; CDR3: CASSQKGAQVEAGTDTQYF; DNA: TGTGCCAGCAGCCAGAAGGGGGCGCAAGTGGAGGCGGGCACAGATACGCAGTATTTT
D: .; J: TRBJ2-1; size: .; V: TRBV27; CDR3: CASTRTLAVLDEQFF; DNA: TGTGCCAGCACACGGACTTTAGCCGTTTTGGATGAGCAGTTCTTC
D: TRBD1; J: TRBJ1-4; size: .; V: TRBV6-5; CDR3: CASSPGTGEKLFF; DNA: TGTGCCAGCAGTCCCGGGACAGGTGAAAAACTGTTTTTT
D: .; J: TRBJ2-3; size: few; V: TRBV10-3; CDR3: CAISESREPNTQYF; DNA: TGTGCCATCAGTGAGTCCCGGGAACCGAATACGCAGTATTTT
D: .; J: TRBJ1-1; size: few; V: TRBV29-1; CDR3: CSVELREGTEAFF; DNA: TGCAGCGTTGAACTCCGAGAGGGGACTGAAGCTTTCTTT
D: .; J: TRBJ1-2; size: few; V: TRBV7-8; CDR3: CASSFSEGLDGYTF; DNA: TGTGCCAGCAGCTTCTCGGAGGGACTGGATGGCTACACCTTC
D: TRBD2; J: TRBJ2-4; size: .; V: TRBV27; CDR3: CASSLFAGTSVRNIQYF; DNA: TGTGCCAGCAGTTTATTCGCGGGGACTAGCGTCAGGAACATTCAGTACTTC
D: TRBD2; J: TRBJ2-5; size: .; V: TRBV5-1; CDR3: CASSLAPSGSQETQYF; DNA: TGCGCCAGCAGCTTGGCTCCTAGCGGGTCCCAAGAGACCCAGTACTTC
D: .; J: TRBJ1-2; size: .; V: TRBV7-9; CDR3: CAGDYGYTF; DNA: TGTGCCGGCGACTATGGCTACACCTTC
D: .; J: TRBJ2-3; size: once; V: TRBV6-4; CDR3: CASSDQASDTQYF; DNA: TGTGCCAGCAGTGATCAAGCCTCAGATACGCAGTATTTT
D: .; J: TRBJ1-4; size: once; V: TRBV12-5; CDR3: CASGQTGNEKLFF; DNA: TGTGCTAGTGGCCAAACAGGGAATGAAAAACTGTTTTTT
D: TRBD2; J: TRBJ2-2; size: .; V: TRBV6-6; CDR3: CASILAGAPGELFF; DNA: TGTGCCAGCATTCTAGCGGGAGCCCCCGGGGAGCTGTTTTTT
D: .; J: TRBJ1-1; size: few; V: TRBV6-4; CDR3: CASSDRAGTEAFF; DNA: TGTGCCAGCAGTGACAGGGCCGGCACTGAAGCTTTCTTT
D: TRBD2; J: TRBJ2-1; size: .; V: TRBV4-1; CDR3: CASSQERAVAGVGNEQFF; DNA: TGCGCCAGCAGCCAAGAGAGGGCAGTAGCGGGAGTTGGCAATGAGCAGTTCTTC
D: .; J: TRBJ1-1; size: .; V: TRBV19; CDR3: CASRDTNQNTEAFF; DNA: TGTGCCAGTAGGGACACTAATCAGAACACTGAAGCTTTCTTT
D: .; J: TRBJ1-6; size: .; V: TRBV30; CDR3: CAWSDDEPSSYNSPLHF; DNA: TGTGCCTGGAGTGACGACGAACCCAGCTCCTATAATTCACCCCTCCACTTT
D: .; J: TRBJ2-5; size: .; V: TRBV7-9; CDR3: CASSLAGGIGETQYF; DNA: TGTGCCAGCAGCTTAGCTGGGGGCATAGGGGAGACCCAGTACTTC